This is a list of T cell receptor beta chains from one sample in a study of vaccination and CD4 T cells after COVID-19. TCRdb re-called the PCR reads through MiXCR, storing one row per CDR3 protein. The repertoire includes about 18,000 distinct CDR3 sequences, about two thirds of them detected once, and less than 7% sits in the top ten. The antigens of these receptors remain unknown. Sequenced input: CD4+ T cells from blood, cultured in vitro. Receptors originate from a human donor who had recovered from COVID-19. The CDR3 runs from the conserved cysteine through the conserved F or W.

TRBV29-1,TRBJ2-7,CSVSEGSYEQYF
TRBV20-1,TRBJ1-4,CSANPTGGSNEKLFF
TRBV7-9,TRBJ1-1,CASSLAQGGLRAEAFF
TRBV20-1,TRBJ1-5,CSARLQGASNQPQHF
TRBV6-1,TRBJ2-5,CASSELAGEGETQYF
TRBV20-1,TRBJ1-6,CSATARGYNSPLHF
TRBV7-2,TRBJ2-1,CASSFRLRTGDNEQFF
TRBV5-4,TRBJ2-5,CASTMGGQQETQYF
TRBV6-1,TRBJ2-2,CASRTGTSGTGELFF
TRBV2,TRBJ1-1,CASSVDKNTEAFF
TRBV7-2,TRBJ1-5,CASSPGQGAYQPQHF
TRBV24-1,TRBJ2-3,CAATSENTDTQYF
TRBV9,TRBJ1-5,CASSPTGGVNQPQHF
TRBV7-2,TRBJ2-1,CASSSRALNQFFNEQFF
TRBV19,TRBJ2-7,CASSAGLYEQYF
TRBV28,TRBJ1-1,CASSFRAQAFF
TRBV20-1,TRBJ2-4,CSAGPKGMVAKNIQYF
TRBV6-2/TRBV6-3,TRBJ1-6,CASSYGGIRSSYNSPLHF
TRBV7-2,TRBJ1-1,CASSLERREAFF
TRBV24-1,TRBJ2-7,CATRRGEGDEQYF
TRBV20-1,TRBJ2-1,CSARVTAGAYNEQFF
TRBV29-1,TRBJ1-2,CSVATRGGVYGYTF
TRBV20-1,TRBJ1-3,CSASVAGNTIYF
TRBV21-1,TRBJ1-1,CASSKDATDRNTEAFF
TRBV10-3,TRBJ2-3,CAISGGNTQYF
TRBV7-9,TRBJ1-1,CASSLAGGDRLSEAFF
TRBV7-7,TRBJ2-2,CASSYSEGTGELFF
TRBV7-2,TRBJ2-2,CASSFGGVPRVTGELFF
TRBV6-2/TRBV6-3,TRBJ1-2,CATNNRATYGYTF
TRBV7-6,TRBJ1-3,CASSVTTGAGNTIYF
TRBV10-3,TRBJ2-1,CAISDGAGGLNEQFF
TRBV7-6,TRBJ2-3,CASSLAPTAGDRPDTQYF
TRBV5-1,TRBJ1-6,CASSLEAENSPLHF
TRBV7-2,TRBJ2-7,CASSASGVSYEQYF
TRBV20-1,TRBJ1-1,CSAAPGGPEAFF
TRBV28,TRBJ1-1,CASSITGLAFF
TRBV6-5,TRBJ2-7,CASSYRSSWLSYEQYF
TRBV27,TRBJ2-7,CASRLGGTGLKEQYF
TRBV5-1,TRBJ1-2,CASASSAGTGPYGYTF
TRBV19,TRBJ1-6,CASRTTGTDNSPLHF
TRBV28,TRBJ1-5,CASTQAGRVKDQPQHF
TRBV11-2,TRBJ2-7,CASSLTAPTYEQYF
TRBV6-2/TRBV6-3,TRBJ2-1,CATLLAGGAYEQFF
TRBV28,TRBJ1-6,CAISGQFNSPLHF
TRBV28,TRBJ1-1,CASSLPGVGGNTEAFF
TRBV20-1,TRBJ1-2,CSAADRGWAYGYTF